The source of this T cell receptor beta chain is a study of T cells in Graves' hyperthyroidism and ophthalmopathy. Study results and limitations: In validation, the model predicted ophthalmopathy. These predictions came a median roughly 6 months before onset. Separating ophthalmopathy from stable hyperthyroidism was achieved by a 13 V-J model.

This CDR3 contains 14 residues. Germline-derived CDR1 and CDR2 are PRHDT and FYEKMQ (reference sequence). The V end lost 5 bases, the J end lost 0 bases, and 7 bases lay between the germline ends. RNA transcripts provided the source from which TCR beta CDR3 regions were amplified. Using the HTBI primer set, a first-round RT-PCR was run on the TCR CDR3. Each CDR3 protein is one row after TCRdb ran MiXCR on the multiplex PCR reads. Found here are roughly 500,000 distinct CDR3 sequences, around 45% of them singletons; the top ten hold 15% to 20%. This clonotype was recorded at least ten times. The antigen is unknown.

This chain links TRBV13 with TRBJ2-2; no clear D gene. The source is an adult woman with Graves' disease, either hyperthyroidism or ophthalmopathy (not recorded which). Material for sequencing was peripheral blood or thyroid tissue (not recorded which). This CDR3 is CASSHKPNTGELFF. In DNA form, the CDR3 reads TGTGCCAGCAGCCATAAGCCGAACACCGGGGAGCTGTTTTTT.